Reported below is one T cell receptor (beta chain). This sample was taken from a study of blood T cell repertoires in COVID-19. Study at large: Sites in the United States, Italy and Spain provided acute and convalescent COVID-19 samples. From T cells, B-cell-depleted T cells, or PBMCs came the material, which was cDNA or gDNA.

The germline V and J ends were trimmed by 4 bases and 4 bases, with 13 bases remaining between them. CDR1 is LGHDT and CDR2 is YNNKEL in the germline V gene (reference sequence). The length of the CDR3 is 14 residues. Patients in Seattle were enrolled during active infection, then followed longitudinally. Study processing details: Nucleated cell number was recorded as an estimate derived from reference gene primer amplification. The protocol was immunoSEQ multiplex PCR, while the TCRdb copy is restricted to in-frame clones and leaves out a portion. That table is the source of V, J and clone size, and D and trimming were worked out from the DNA. The sample records fewer than 400,000 clones, about 90% being singletons.

The receptor's source is a woman aged 25 to 39 with COVID-19, enrolled during active disease. The specimen was peripheral blood. V gene TRBV3-1 (or the pseudogene TRBV3-2) combines with J gene TRBJ1-1; D is possibly TRBD1 (5 bases). The CDR3 sequence: CASSPRGGGTEAFF. The CDR3 DNA sequence: TGTGCCAGCAGCCCTCGCGGGGGGGGCACTGAAGCTTTCTTT.